This is a list of T cell receptor beta chains from one sample in a study of shared clonotypes between healthy human individuals. Assay used: immunoSEQ multiplex PCR; TCRdb lists only in-frame clones, some missing. The sample yields roughly 500,000 clones, about 72% seen once. The sample taken for sequencing was PBMCs. The receptors stem from a middle-aged woman in good health. Some clones in this sample may be carry-over from other donors' samples. Both conserved end residues are part of each CDR3. The order of the fields is V gene, clone size, D gene, J gene, CDR3 protein, CDR3 DNA. A D gene is named only where the DNA matches it firmly. Only some rows state a clone size, as once, few, many or a class for expanded clones.

>TRBV5-1|few|-|TRBJ1-1
CASSLDRLNTEAFF
TGCGCCAGCAGCTTGGACAGGCTGAACACTGAAGCTTTCTTT
>TRBV5-1|once|-|TRBJ1-4
CASSLWANEKLFF
TGCGCCAGCAGCTTGTGGGCTAATGAAAAACTGTTTTTT
>TRBV28|once|TRBD1|TRBJ2-1
CASNRQGASGEQFF
TGTGCCAGCAACCGACAGGGGGCGTCGGGTGAGCAGTTCTTC
>TRBV18|-|-|TRBJ1-1
CASSPAGDTEAFF
TGTGCCAGCTCACCGGCCGGGGACACTGAAGCTTTCTTT
>TRBV7-9|-|-|TRBJ1-1
CASSLARGEAFF
TGTGCCAGCAGCTTAGCGAGGGGTGAAGCTTTCTTT
>TRBV11-2|-|-|TRBJ2-1
CASSLRSGDLGYNEQFF
TGTGCCAGCAGCTTAAGGTCTGGGGACCTTGGCTACAATGAGCAGTTCTTC
>TRBV4-2|-|-|TRBJ1-5
CASSQGDRFNQPQHF
TGTGCCAGCAGCCAAGGGGACCGGTTCAATCAGCCCCAGCATTTT
>TRBV5-4|-|TRBD2|TRBJ2-1
CASSLGAGEFYNEQFF
TGTGCCAGCAGCTTGGGGGCGGGAGAATTCTACAATGAGCAGTTCTTC
>TRBV7-8|-|-|TRBJ1-5
CASSYNREFNQPQHF
TGTGCCAGCAGCTATAACAGGGAGTTCAATCAGCCCCAGCATTTT
>TRBV28|-|-|TRBJ2-1
CASGLYNEQFF
TGTGCCAGCGGACTGTACAATGAGCAGTTCTTC
>TRBV28|-|TRBD1|TRBJ2-3
CASSSGDRGTDTQYF
TGTGCCAGCAGTTCCGGGGACAGGGGGACAGATACGCAGTATTTT
>TRBV9|-|-|TRBJ2-3
CASSPRAGPSTDTQYF
TGTGCCAGCAGCCCCAGGGCGGGACCTAGCACAGATACGCAGTATTTT
>TRBV7-2|-|TRBD2|TRBJ2-1
CASKLTGLATEQFF
TGTGCCAGCAAATTAACGGGACTAGCGACCGAGCAGTTCTTC
>TRBV29-1|-|-|TRBJ2-3
CSVVAGGTDTQYF
TGCAGCGTTGTGGCAGGGGGCACAGATACGCAGTATTTT
>TRBV5-1|-|TRBD2|TRBJ2-2
CASSWTSGTPTELFF
TGCGCCAGCTCCTGGACTAGCGGGACCCCAACGGAGCTGTTTTTT
>TRBV4-2|-|TRBD2|TRBJ2-2
CASSQVAGTNTGELFF
TGTGCCAGCAGCCAAGTAGCGGGGACGAACACCGGGGAGCTGTTTTTT
>TRBV19|-|-|TRBJ1-4
CASSIWFGEDANEKLFF
TGTGCCAGTAGTATCTGGTTCGGGGAAGATGCTAATGAAAAACTGTTTTTT
>TRBV9|once|TRBD2|TRBJ2-1
CASSASGRGHNEQFF
TGTGCCAGCAGCGCTAGCGGGAGAGGACACAATGAGCAGTTCTTC
>TRBV19|once|-|TRBJ1-5
CASTPRQGSNQPQHF
TGTGCCAGTACCCCCCGGCAGGGGAGCAATCAGCCCCAGCATTTT
>TRBV30|-|TRBD2|TRBJ2-4
CAWRLAGAKNIQYF
TGTGCCTGGAGGCTAGCGGGAGCCAAAAACATTCAGTACTTC
>TRBV19|-|-|TRBJ2-1
CASSHRDPDSWWDYNEQFF
TGTGCCAGTAGTCACCGGGACCCCGACTCATGGTGGGATTACAATGAGCAGTTCTTC
>TRBV10-1|-|-|TRBJ2-1
CATSDSFNNEQFF
TGCGCCACCTCGGACAGTTTTAACAATGAGCAGTTCTTC
>TRBV15|once|-|TRBJ1-3
CATSSPLGVSGNTIYF
TGTGCCACCAGCAGTCCCCTCGGGGTAAGCGGAAACACCATATATTTT
>TRBV2|-|TRBD2|TRBJ2-5
CASTRLAAQETQYF
TGTGCCAGCACGAGACTAGCGGCTCAAGAGACCCAGTACTTC
>TRBV13|-|-|TRBJ2-3
CASSLEGRITDTQYF
TGTGCCAGCAGCTTAGAAGGACGGATCACAGATACGCAGTATTTT
>TRBV4-1|-|TRBD2|TRBJ2-2
CASSHLGLAGSNTGELFF
TGCGCCAGCAGCCACCTAGGACTAGCGGGATCGAACACCGGGGAGCTGTTTTTT
>TRBV15|once|-|TRBJ2-7
CATSRDQGYEQYF
TGTGCCACCAGCAGAGACCAGGGTTACGAGCAGTACTTC
>TRBV10-3|few|-|TRBJ1-5
CAISESNNQPQHF
TGTGCCATCAGTGAGTCGAACAATCAGCCCCAGCATTTT
>TRBV5-1|-|TRBD2|TRBJ2-2
CASSFVAGPTGELFF
TGCGCCAGCAGCTTCGTAGCGGGTCCCACCGGGGAGCTGTTTTTT
>TRBV18|-|TRBD1|TRBJ1-2
CASSPNPGGVYGYTF
TGTGCCAGCTCACCAAATCCAGGGGGTGTCTATGGCTACACCTTC
>TRBV7-2|few|-|TRBJ1-4
CASSNDRREKLFF
TGTGCCAGCAGCAATGATCGGCGTGAAAAACTGTTTTTT
>TRBV27|once|-|TRBJ2-7
CASSFGQSYEQYF
TGTGCCAGCAGTTTCGGACAGAGCTACGAGCAGTACTTC
>TRBV28|-|-|TRBJ2-7
CASSLSSGPTYEQYF
TGTGCCAGCAGTTTATCCAGCGGGCCAACCTACGAGCAGTACTTC
>TRBV4-1|few|-|TRBJ2-3
CASSQTGGTQYF
TGCGCCAGCAGCCAAACAGGCGGTACGCAGTATTTT
>TRBV30|-|TRBD2|TRBJ2-1
CAWSKLAGLNNEQFF
TGTGCCTGGAGTAAACTAGCGGGACTAAACAATGAGCAGTTCTTC